Listed below are T cell receptor beta chains from one sample, sequenced in a study of T cell responses to AZD1222 COVID-19 vaccine. Here immunoSEQ multiplex PCR was the method, and the copy in TCRdb shows in-frame clones only, minus some. The table has 100,000 to 150,000 clones, 75% to 95% seen once. The sequences come from peripheral blood, collected on day 0 of AZD1222 vaccination. The origin of the receptors is an adult in good health. CDR3s include the opening cysteine and the closing phenylalanine or tryptophan. Fields, in order: D gene, CDR3 length, clone size, J gene, V gene, CDR3 DNA, CDR3 protein. D genes are given only for firm matches. Clone size is shown for a subset of rows, as once, few, many or a class of expanded clone.

D gene: TRBD1; CDR3 length: 14; clone size: .; J gene: TRBJ2-5; V gene: TRBV5-1; CDR3 DNA: TGCGCCAGCAGCTTGGACAGGGGCGGAGAGACCCAGTACTTC; CDR3 protein: CASSLDRGGETQYF
D gene: .; CDR3 length: 13; clone size: .; J gene: TRBJ2-2; V gene: TRBV6-5; CDR3 DNA: TGTGCCACCACCCGGGACAACACCGGGGAGCTGTTTTTT; CDR3 protein: CATTRDNTGELFF
D gene: TRBD2; CDR3 length: 15; clone size: .; J gene: TRBJ2-3; V gene: TRBV9; CDR3 DNA: TGTGCCAGCAGCGTAGGGCTAGCGGTCACAGATACGCAGTATTTT; CDR3 protein: CASSVGLAVTDTQYF
D gene: .; CDR3 length: 12; clone size: .; J gene: TRBJ2-3; V gene: TRBV28; CDR3 DNA: TGTGCCTCTGGTCGGCACACAGATACGCAGTATTTT; CDR3 protein: CASGRHTDTQYF
D gene: TRBD1; CDR3 length: 13; clone size: .; J gene: TRBJ2-1; V gene: TRBV6-5; CDR3 DNA: TGTGCCACCGGGACAGATAAATACAATGAGCAGTTCTTC; CDR3 protein: CATGTDKYNEQFF
D gene: .; CDR3 length: 13; clone size: once; J gene: TRBJ1-2; V gene: TRBV28; CDR3 DNA: TGTGCCAGCAGGCAGGGTATTGACTATGGCTACACCTTC; CDR3 protein: CASRQGIDYGYTF
D gene: .; CDR3 length: 13; clone size: few; J gene: TRBJ1-3; V gene: TRBV7-9; CDR3 DNA: TGTGCCAGCAGGGCAGGGGTAGGAAACACCATATATTTT; CDR3 protein: CASRAGVGNTIYF
D gene: .; CDR3 length: 17; clone size: .; J gene: TRBJ2-5; V gene: TRBV7-7; CDR3 DNA: TGTGCTAGCAGCCCCCGGCACCCCAGTCGGGGATGGGAGACCCAGTACTTC; CDR3 protein: CASSPRHPSRGWETQYF
D gene: TRBD1; CDR3 length: 16; clone size: .; J gene: TRBJ2-3; V gene: TRBV6-1; CDR3 DNA: TGTGCCAGCAGTGACCCGGGACAGACTAGCACAGATACGCAGTATTTT; CDR3 protein: CASSDPGQTSTDTQYF
D gene: .; CDR3 length: 15; clone size: .; J gene: TRBJ1-6; V gene: TRBV6-5; CDR3 DNA: TGTGCCAGCAGTTACTCGAGCATCCTAAATTCACCCCTCCACTTT; CDR3 protein: CASSYSSILNSPLHF
D gene: .; CDR3 length: 13; clone size: once; J gene: TRBJ1-2; V gene: TRBV6-1; CDR3 DNA: TGTGCCAGCAGTGACGGGTTGGCCTATGGCTACACCTTC; CDR3 protein: CASSDGLAYGYTF
D gene: TRBD2; CDR3 length: 15; clone size: .; J gene: TRBJ2-1; V gene: TRBV19; CDR3 DNA: TGTGCCAGTAGTATCGAACTAGCGGGAGATCACGAGCAGTTCTTC; CDR3 protein: CASSIELAGDHEQFF
D gene: .; CDR3 length: 12; clone size: .; J gene: TRBJ2-1; V gene: TRBV10-1; CDR3 DNA: TGCGCCAGCAGCACGGACTACAATGAGCAGTTCTTC; CDR3 protein: CASSTDYNEQFF
D gene: .; CDR3 length: 11; clone size: .; J gene: TRBJ2-1; V gene: TRBV19; CDR3 DNA: TGTGCCAGTTCCCGGAGGAATGAGCAGTTCTTC; CDR3 protein: CASSRRNEQFF
D gene: .; CDR3 length: 14; clone size: .; J gene: TRBJ1-1; V gene: TRBV19; CDR3 DNA: TGTGCCAGTACCCCGGGACACATGAACACTGAAGCTTTCTTT; CDR3 protein: CASTPGHMNTEAFF
D gene: .; CDR3 length: 11; clone size: .; J gene: TRBJ1-2; V gene: TRBV2; CDR3 DNA: TGTGCCAGCAGCGGGACGTGGGGCTACACCTTC; CDR3 protein: CASSGTWGYTF
D gene: .; CDR3 length: 15; clone size: few; J gene: TRBJ1-5; V gene: TRBV4-1; CDR3 DNA: TGCGCCAGCAGCCAAGGGTACGATAGCAATCAGCCCCAGCATTTT; CDR3 protein: CASSQGYDSNQPQHF
D gene: .; CDR3 length: 15; clone size: .; J gene: TRBJ2-7; V gene: TRBV7-9; CDR3 DNA: TGTGCCAGCGTCCGAAGCAGGGGCGTCGACTACGAGCAGTACTTC; CDR3 protein: CASVRSRGVDYEQYF
D gene: .; CDR3 length: 14; clone size: .; J gene: TRBJ2-5; V gene: TRBV15; CDR3 DNA: TGTGCCACCAGCAGCGACAGGGGAGGGGAGACCCAGTACTTC; CDR3 protein: CATSSDRGGETQYF
D gene: TRBD1; CDR3 length: 18; clone size: many; J gene: TRBJ2-7; V gene: TRBV28; CDR3 DNA: TGTGCCAGCAGTTTAGTGCCCTTTCAGGGGGCGATGCTCCACGAGCAGTACTTC; CDR3 protein: CASSLVPFQGAMLHEQYF
D gene: TRBD1; CDR3 length: 15; clone size: .; J gene: TRBJ1-4; V gene: TRBV28; CDR3 DNA: TGTGCCAGCAGTCTAGGGGGACAGCCTAATGAAAAACTGTTTTTT; CDR3 protein: CASSLGGQPNEKLFF
D gene: .; CDR3 length: 12; clone size: .; J gene: TRBJ1-1; V gene: TRBV28; CDR3 DNA: TGTGCCAGCACACAGGGTTACACTGAAGCTTTCTTT; CDR3 protein: CASTQGYTEAFF